The 26 T cell receptor beta chains presented below share a single source sample, sequenced in a study of radiation and T cells in renal cell carcinoma. Some clones are missing from TCRdb's copy, which holds only in-frame ones; the method was immunoSEQ multiplex PCR. The sample includes around 9,600 clones, approximately 54% seen only once; the top ten take over 15%. Treatment meaning: 15 Gy SBRT to primary tumor, nephrectomy 4 weeks later. Specimen: tumor tissue, collected from a patient whose treatment included radiotherapy and nephrectomy. These receptors all come from a man between 60 and 75 years old with renal cell carcinoma.

This clone has only a few counts. The V gene is TRBV7-2, the J gene TRBJ2-6, with D perhaps matching TRBD1 (5 bases). Germline CDR1 SGHTA, CDR2 FQGNSA. The V end was cut by 2 bases, the J end by 2 bases, with 7 bases between. The CDR3 spans 15 residues. The CDR3 DNA reads as TGTGCCAGCAGCTTATCAGGGACTGGGGCCAACGTCCTGACTTTC. Translating it yields CASSLSGTGANVLTF.

This clone was detected a few times. The chain links TRBV2 to TRBJ1-4; D is unresolved. The V gene lost 5 bases and the J gene lost 8 bases, with 15 bases spanning the gap. The germline V gene has CDR1 SNHLY and CDR2 FYNNEI. This CDR3 has 14 residues. The CDR3 sequence is CASSPGFLGEKLFF. In DNA, the CDR3 is TGTGCCAGCAGTCCGGGCTTCCTGGGAGAAAAACTGTTTTTT.

The chain joins TRBV7-2 to TRBJ1-3; D call uncertain. V dropped 7 bases and J dropped 4 bases, with 11 bases sitting between them. The CDR3 has 13 amino acids. CDR1 is SGHTA and CDR2 is FQGNSA in the germline V gene. The CDR3 spells CASTLGSGNTIYF. The CDR3 nucleotides read TGTGCCAGCACCCTGGGTTCCGGAAACACCATATATTTT. Using reference TRBV7-2 and TRBJ1-3 for the parts outside the CDR3, the full variable domain is GAGVSQSPSNKVTEKGKDVELRCDPISGHTALYWYRQSLGQGLEFLIYFQGNSAPDKSGLPSDRFSAERTGGSVSTLTIQRTQQEDSAVYLCASTLGSGNTIYFGEGSWLTVV.

This clone occurred a few times. The chain couples TRBV7-2 to TRBJ1-4, with a weak D call TRBD1 (5 bases). CDR1 SGHTA and CDR2 FQGNSA come from the germline V gene. With 5 bases removed from V and 4 bases from J, the gap between germline ends came to 17 bases. This CDR3 spans 16 amino acids. The CDR3 reads CASSQTQGDFNEKLFF. In DNA form, the CDR3 reads TGTGCCAGCAGCCAAACGCAGGGAGATTTTAATGAAAAACTGTTTTTT.

The chain carries TRBV9 and TRBJ2-7, with D unresolved. Trimming cost V 2 bases and J 2 bases, with 8 bases left between them. This CDR3 region has 13 residues. The germline gives CDR1 SGDLS, CDR2 YYNGEE. CDR3 sequence reads: CASSVTPTYEQYF. The CDR3 DNA follows: TGTGCCAGCAGCGTCACTCCCACCTACGAGCAGTACTTC. The whole variable domain, filled in from reference TRBV9 and TRBJ2-7, reads DSGVTQTPKHLITATGQRVTLRCSPRSGDLSVYWYQQSLDQGLQFLIQYYNGEERAKGNILERFSAQQFPDLHSELNLSSLELGDSALYFCASSVTPTYEQYFGPGTRLTVT.

This clone was counted only a few times. The chain carries TRBV6-5 and TRBJ1-2; 7 nucleotides agree with TRBD1. The CDR3 is 15 residues long. Germline CDR1 MNHEY, CDR2 SVGAGI. V dropped 4 bases and J dropped 5; count of bases not matched to a gene: 10. The CDR3 DNA follows: TGTGCCAGCAGTTCCTCGGGACAGTTAATATATGGCTACACCTTC. Amino acids: CASSSSGQLIYGYTF.

V gene TRBV5-1 combines with J gene TRBJ1-5, with 8 positions matching TRBD1. Germline CDR1 reads SGHRS; CDR2 reads YFSETQ. The CDR3 covers 15 residues. J lost 5 bases, V lost 5 bases, and 9 bases had no gene match. The CDR3 DNA is TGCGCCAGCAGATTGACAGGGGCTGGGGATCAGCCCCAGCATTTT. It codes for CASRLTGAGDQPQHF.

The V call is TRBV7-8, the J call TRBJ2-7; D is perhaps TRBD1 (5 bases). Germline lookup yields CDR1 SGHVS and CDR2 FQNEAQ. The CDR3 extends over 15 amino acids. Trimming took off 2 bases at V and 2 bases at J, with 13 bases between the two ends. The CDR3 protein is CASSLHQGPTYEQYF. CDR3 DNA: TGTGCCAGCAGCTTACATCAGGGCCCTACCTACGAGCAGTACTTC.

The chain joins TRBV7-6 to TRBJ2-7, with 11 nucleotides matching TRBD2. The germline V gene has CDR1 SGHVS and CDR2 FNYEAQ. Trimming at V came to 5 bases and at J to 0 bases, leaving 6 bases not matched to a gene. This CDR3 has 16 amino acids. The CDR3: CASSQRTSGLSYEQYF. The CDR3 DNA reads TGTGCCAGCAGCCAACGGACTAGCGGGCTCTCCTACGAGCAGTACTTC. The entire variable domain, with the rest obtained from reference TRBV7-6 and TRBJ2-7, is as follows: GAGVSQSPRYKVTKRGQDVALRCDPISGHVSLYWYRQALGQGPEFLTYFNYEAQQDKSGLPNDRFSAERPEGSISTLTIQRTEQRDSAMYRCASSQRTSGLSYEQYFGPGTRLTVT.

V is TRBV7-2 and J is TRBJ1-5, with unresolved D. CDR1 and CDR2 from the germline V gene are SGHTA and FQGNSA. The V end lost 4 bases, the J end lost 7 bases, and 11 bases lay between the germline ends. This CDR3 contains 13 residues. Written as DNA, the CDR3 is TGTGCCAGCAGCTCGGCCAAGGGCCAGCCCCAGCATTTT. It encodes CASSSAKGQPQHF.

This clone was detected a few times. The chain carries TRBV10-1 and TRBJ2-1; 7 bases are a match to TRBD2. Germline V gene sequence: CDR1 WNHNN, CDR2 SYGVQD (reference sequence). V lost 4 bases to trimming and J lost 10 bases; unmatched junction nucleotides: 4. This CDR3 region has 12 residues. Here the CDR3 DNA reads TGCGCCAGCAGTGGAGTAGCGGGCGAGCAGTTCTTC. Translation gives CASSGVAGEQFF.

This chain joins TRBV11-1 and TRBJ2-6, with 7 positions matching TRBD2. The CDR3 has 18 residues. Germline V gene lookup returns CDR1 SGHAT and CDR2 FQDESV (reference sequence). J was trimmed by 1 base and V by 0 bases; bases with no gene match: 6. CDR3 DNA: TGTGCCAGCAGCTTAGCGCCCGGGGGGTGGTCTGGGGCCAACGTCCTGACTTTC. This gives the protein CASSLAPGGWSGANVLTF.

The CDR3 protein is CASSRSGGLAIDEQYF. The CDR3 DNA reads as TGCGCCAGCAGCCGGTCCGGCGGACTAGCGATCGACGAGCAGTACTTC. The chain employs TRBV5-1 and TRBJ2-7; TRBD2 matches 9 bases. V was pared by 4 bases and J by 5 bases, with 13 bases of the junction left unmatched. CDR3 size: 16 residues. Germline CDR1 is SGHRS and CDR2 is YFSETQ.

V and J are TRBV6-5 and TRBJ2-7, with 7 positions matching TRBD2. Germline CDR1 is MNHEY and CDR2 is SVGAGI. Germline trimming cut 0 bases from V and 4 bases from J; bases unmatched to any gene: 9. The CDR3 length is 16 residues. The CDR3 DNA is TGTGCCAGCAGTTACTCGATGGGCGGGAGCGCTTACGAGCAGTACTTC. It encodes CASSYSMGGSAYEQYF.

V and J are TRBV9 and TRBJ2-7, with D perhaps TRBD2 (6 bases). The ends were cut back, 2 bases at V and 6 bases at J, with 9 bases in the middle. The length of the CDR3 is 12 residues. Looked up from germline, CDR1 is SGDLS and CDR2 is YYNGEE. The CDR3 coding sequence is TGTGCCAGCAGCGTTGGGGGGAGCGAGCAGTACTTC. This encodes CASSVGGSEQYF. The full variable domain, its missing parts supplied by reference TRBV9 and TRBJ2-7, is DSGVTQTPKHLITATGQRVTLRCSPRSGDLSVYWYQQSLDQGLQFLIQYYNGEERAKGNILERFSAQQFPDLHSELNLSSLELGDSALYFCASSVGGSEQYFGPGTRLTVT.

This clone appeared a few times. This chain connects TRBV5-1 to TRBJ1-4, with TRBD1 as a possible D gene (5 bases). This CDR3 has 19 residues. Per the germline V gene, CDR1 is SGHRS and CDR2 is YFSETQ. Trimming removed 7 bases from V and 0 bases from J, with 25 bases in between. This CDR3 reads CASQRWGRDGSATNEKLFF. The CDR3 DNA reads as TGCGCCAGCCAAAGGTGGGGCCGGGACGGGTCTGCAACTAATGAAAAACTGTTTTTT.

V is TRBV19 and J is TRBJ2-3; D may be TRBD2 (6 bases). The V end lost 6 bases, the J end lost 1 base, and 11 bases lay between the germline ends. Germline CDR1 LNHDA, CDR2 SQIVND (reference sequence). The CDR3 has 14 residues. CDR3 protein: CASRRASGTDTQYF. The DNA for the CDR3 is TGTGCCAGTAGAAGGGCTAGCGGCACAGATACGCAGTATTTT.

This chain links TRBV19 with TRBJ1-1; D uncertain. The CDR3 spans 13 residues. The germline V gene has CDR1 LNHDA and CDR2 SQIVND (reference sequence). The V end was cut by 6 bases, the J end by 0 bases, with 8 bases between. In nucleotides, the CDR3 is TGTGCCAGTAGGGTCAGCTTGAACACTGAAGCTTTCTTT. Its protein product is CASRVSLNTEAFF.

In this sample, this clone turned up a few times. The chain couples TRBV4-2 to TRBJ2-7, with D maybe TRBD2 (6 bases). CDR3 length: 16 residues. Deletions cut 4 bases from V and 11 bases from J, with 27 bases between. Germline lookup yields CDR1 LGHNA and CDR2 YNFKEQ. In DNA form, the CDR3 reads TGTGCCAGCAGCCCCCGCCAAGACGGTACGAGCATAGCGGAGTACTTC. Its translation is CASSPRQDGTSIAEYF.

The chain joins TRBV18 to TRBJ2-7, with 10 positions matching TRBD2. V lost 6 bases and J lost 6; bases outside the gene matches: 17. In germline, CDR1 is KGHSH, CDR2 LQKENI. CDR3 length: 17 residues. CDR3 sequence (DNA): TGTGCCAGCTCCCGGGGAGCTAGCGGGAGTGATATCAGCGAGCAGTACTTC. This translates into CASSRGASGSDISEQYF.

This clone occurred a few times. The chain carries TRBV6-5 and TRBJ2-7; D call uncertain. Trimming shortened V by 0 bases and J by 7 bases, and 4 bases separated the two germline ends. Germline values: CDR1 MNHEY, CDR2 SVGAGI. This CDR3 comprises 11 residues. The CDR3 DNA sequence: TGTGCCAGCAGTTACTCTTGGGAGCAGTACTTC. This sequence encodes CASSYSWEQYF.

The genes are TRBV7-2 and TRBJ1-2; no clear D gene. The germline gives CDR1 SGHTA, CDR2 FQGNSA. The ends were cut back, 0 bases at V and 9 bases at J, with 11 bases in the middle. CDR3 length: 13 residues. CDR3 in amino acids: CASSLAMDFSYTF. The CDR3 coding sequence is TGTGCCAGCAGCTTAGCGATGGATTTCAGCTACACCTTC.

This clone has more than one count but fewer than ten. The gene calls are TRBV7-2 and TRBJ2-7, with TRBD2 identical over 14 bases. Germline assignment: CDR1 SGHTA and CDR2 FQGNSA. CDR3 length equals 16 residues. V lost 0 bases, J lost 4 bases, and 2 bases stayed unmatched. The CDR3 region has the DNA TGTGCCAGCAGCTTAGCGGGGACTAGCGGGAGATACGAGCAGTACTTC. Translated, it gives CASSLAGTSGRYEQYF.

There are a few counts of this clone. For the CDR3, the DNA is TGTGCCAGTAGTATAAGTGCAGGACTCGCCAACGTCCTGACTTTC. This encodes CASSISAGLANVLTF. V and J are TRBV19 and TRBJ2-6, with D perhaps matching TRBD2 (5 bases). The CDR3 extends over 15 amino acids. Trimming removed 2 bases at V and 7 bases at J, with 12 bases between. Germline loops: CDR1 LNHDA, CDR2 SQIVND (reference sequence).

This clone was picked up one time. This rearrangement joins TRBV28 to TRBJ2-7; 9 nucleotides match TRBD1. In germline, CDR1 is MDHEN, CDR2 SYDVKM. V lost 5 bases and J lost 6; bases outside the gene matches: 11. CDR3 length: 15 residues. The CDR3 coding sequence is TGTGCCAGCAGTAAACCGGGACAGGGAGGATCCGAGCAGTACTTC. It yields the protein CASSKPGQGGSEQYF.

This clone is a singleton in its sample. The chain combines TRBV4-1 with TRBJ1-1; D is unclear. Trimming removed 0 bases from V and 6 bases from J, with 17 bases in between. This CDR3 contains 16 residues. Per the germline V gene, CDR1 is MGHRA and CDR2 is YSYEKL. The CDR3 sequence: CASSQDEGFWKPEAFF. The CDR3 DNA sequence: TGCGCCAGCAGCCAAGATGAGGGTTTCTGGAAGCCTGAAGCTTTCTTT.